This T cell receptor (beta chain) was recorded in a study of blood T cell repertoires in COVID-19. Whole-study context: Material from acute and convalescent COVID-19 was sourced from the United States, Italy and Spain. T cells, B-cell-depleted T cells, or PBMCs provided the cDNA or gDNA that served as material.

Original handling: Estimates of nucleated cell counts were drawn from the amplification of reference gene primers. This table comes from immunoSEQ multiplex PCR, and its TCRdb copy is limited to in-frame clones, with some not included. From that table come the V and J calls and clone size; the DNA was used to work out D and trimming. The sample yields under 150,000 clones, more than 70% seen once. In germline, CDR1 is MNHEY, CDR2 SMNVEV (reference sequence). V was trimmed by 2 bases and J by 2 bases, leaving 11 bases between them. This CDR3 has 15 residues. The TCR originated in a man aged 50 to 59 with active or convalescent COVID-19. This chain joins TRBV27 and TRBJ2-3, with D tentatively TRBD2 (6 bases). The sample was peripheral blood. CDR3 bases: TGTGCCAGCAGTTTAAGCGGAGGGCCCACAGATACGCAGTATTTT. This codes for CASSLSGGPTDTQYF.